The 14 T cell receptor beta chains below all came from one sample that was sequenced in a study of blood T cell repertoires in COVID-19. Produced via immunoSEQ multiplex PCR; TCRdb's table is partial and in-frame only. The top ten hold roughly 4.5% of the sample, which has fewer than 200,000 clones, more than 75% seen once. What was sequenced was peripheral blood. Receptors originate from a man between 18 and 35 years old with COVID-19, enrolled during active disease.

This clone was picked up one time. V and J are TRBV5-6 and TRBJ1-5; 7 nucleotides line up with TRBD1. V lost 4 bases, J lost 3 bases, and 10 bases stayed unmatched. Germline loops: CDR1 SGHDT, CDR2 YYEEEE. This CDR3 contains 16 residues. The chain's CDR3 is CASSRGDSLYNQPQHF. The CDR3 DNA reads TGTGCCAGCAGCCGAGGGGACAGCCTTTACAATCAGCCCCAGCATTTT.

This rearrangement joins TRBV19 to TRBJ2-7, with 8 bases fitting TRBD1. Unmatched junction bases numbered 10, after V lost 3 bases and J lost 3 bases. Germline loops: CDR1 LNHDA, CDR2 SQIVND (reference sequence). CDR3 length: 16 amino acids. This CDR3 reads CASSISGGGPFYEQYF. The CDR3, as DNA: TGTGCCAGTAGTATTTCAGGGGGCGGCCCCTTCTACGAGCAGTACTTC.

The chain employs TRBV7-2 and TRBJ2-1; perhaps TRBD2 as D (6 bases). The CDR3 extends over 17 amino acids. Between the trimmed V and J ends, which lost 1 base and 3 bases, there was a span of 16 bases. CDR1 SGHTA and CDR2 FQGNSA come from the germline V gene. The CDR3 sequence: CASSLGGGNPDYNEQFF. The CDR3 region has the DNA TGTGCCAGCAGCTTAGGTGGCGGGAACCCCGACTACAATGAGCAGTTCTTC.

This clone was counted a single time. This chain connects TRBV28 to TRBJ1-6, with D possibly being TRBD1 (5 bases). The CDR3 is 14 residues long. V was clipped by 2 bases and J by 7 bases, with 9 bases between them. Germline V gene sequence: CDR1 MDHEN, CDR2 SYDVKM. The CDR3 coding sequence is TGTGCCAGCAGTTTAATGACAGTCAATTCACCCCTCCACTTT. Amino acids: CASSLMTVNSPLHF.

This sequence joins TRBV3-1 (or the pseudogene TRBV3-2) and TRBJ1-6; D is perhaps TRBD1 (6 bases). The germline V gene has CDR1 LGHDT and CDR2 YNNKEL (reference sequence). The CDR3 is 16 residues long. The germline V and J ends were trimmed by 0 bases and 9 bases, with 15 bases remaining between them. CDR3 amino acids: CASSQDWAGVRSPLHF. The CDR3 DNA is TGTGCCAGCAGCCAAGATTGGGCAGGGGTGCGTTCACCCCTCCACTTT.

DNA for the CDR3: TGTGCCACCAGCAGTATCACCGGGGAGCTGTTTTTT. Its translation: CATSSITGELFF. The rearrangement uses TRBV15 and TRBJ2-2, with D unclear. This CDR3 region has 12 residues. Trimming removed 3 bases at V and 4 bases at J, with 3 bases between. CDR1 is LNHNV and CDR2 is YYDKDF in the germline V gene (reference sequence).

The chain combines TRBV18 with TRBJ2-7, with D perhaps TRBD1 (5 bases). The V gene's germline CDR1 is KGHSH and CDR2 LQKENI. This CDR3 is built from 14 residues. V lost 1 base and J 5 bases, leaving 12 bases between the germline ends. CDR3 DNA: TGTGCCAGCTCACCACGGAATTGGGGCAACGAGCAGTACTTC. It translates to CASSPRNWGNEQYF.

This clone was seen a few times. This chain joins TRBV10-3 and TRBJ2-1, with unresolved D. Trimming removed 3 bases from V and 5 bases from J, with 5 bases in between. CDR3 length: 12 residues. Germline V gene sequence: CDR1 ENHRY, CDR2 SYGVKD. The CDR3 loop reads CAISEQHNEQFF. CDR3 DNA sequence: TGTGCCATCAGTGAACAGCACAATGAGCAGTTCTTC.

The rearrangement links TRBV7-2 to TRBJ2-3; 8 bases align to TRBD2. V trimming: 3 bases; J trimming: 2 bases; junction bases outside the gene matches: 4. CDR1 is SGHTA and CDR2 is FQGNSA in the germline V gene. CDR3 length: 15 residues. The CDR3 DNA is TGTGCCAGCAGCTTTAGAGCGGGAGACACAGATACGCAGTATTTT. Amino acid sequence: CASSFRAGDTDTQYF.

The J gene is TRBJ2-1, the V gene TRBV27, with 14 bases fitting TRBD2. After removal of 0 bases from V and 9 bases from J, the junction contained 13 bases not matched to a gene. Germline loops: CDR1 MNHEY, CDR2 SMNVEV (reference sequence). The CDR3 totals 19 residues. The CDR3 protein is CASSLSGRGAGTSGSEQFF. CDR3 sequence (DNA): TGTGCCAGCAGTTTATCCGGAAGAGGGGCCGGGACTAGCGGGAGTGAGCAGTTCTTC.

The J gene is TRBJ2-7, the V gene TRBV4-3; TRBD2 aligns across 9 bases. J was trimmed by 5 bases and V by 3 bases; bases with no gene match: 8. Per germline, CDR1 LGHNA and CDR2 YSLEER. There are 15 residues in the CDR3. The CDR3 reads CASSQRREGRDEQYF. The CDR3 DNA reads TGCGCCAGCAGCCAGAGGCGGGAGGGCCGCGACGAGCAGTACTTC.

The chain is built from TRBV28 and TRBJ2-7; 9 bases map to TRBD1. Germline trimming cut 6 bases from V and 5 bases from J; bases unmatched to any gene: 8. Germline loops: CDR1 MDHEN, CDR2 SYDVKM. CDR3 length: 14 amino acids. CDR3 coding DNA: TGTGCCAGCAGCCTTGGACAGGGGTTCCACGAGCAGTACTTC. The encoded protein is CASSLGQGFHEQYF.

The chain uses TRBV28 and TRBJ1-2; 7 bases line up with TRBD1. The ends lost 6 bases at V and 5 bases at J; junction bases unmatched: 15. Germline V CDR1 and CDR2: MDHEN, SYDVKM. This CDR3 spans 16 amino acids. The CDR3 DNA is TGTGCCAGCAGCTTTTCAGGGGGTGGGTTTAGGTATGGCTACACCTTC. It specifies CASSFSGGGFRYGYTF.

V and J are TRBV14 and TRBJ1-1, with a weak D call TRBD1 (5 bases). Germline V CDR1 and CDR2: SGHDN, FVKESK. The ends were cut back, 4 bases at V and 2 bases at J, with 14 bases in the middle. CDR3 length: 15 amino acids. CDR3 sequence: CASSRGGTGNTEAFF. CDR3 sequence (DNA): TGTGCCAGCAGCCGGGGGGGGACGGGTAACACTGAAGCTTTCTTT.